This T cell receptor beta chain came from a study of T cell responses to AZD1222 COVID-19 vaccine. Points from the study as a whole: The CD4 TCRs associated with vaccination extended across spike and predominated at 160-218 and 743-854.

On this clone itself: Its cognate antigen is unknown.

The trim removed 4 bases at V and 5 bases at J, leaving 8 bases unmatched. There are 16 residues in the CDR3. Germline CDR1 reads MNHEY; CDR2 reads SMNVEV (reference sequence). Repertoires were generated with immunoSEQ multiplex PCR, while TCRdb's copy carries only in-frame clones and drops some. This table holds 97,000 or so clones, approximately 90% found once. The source was peripheral blood, collected 28 days after the second AZD1222 dose. The TCR was taken from an adult who received the AZD1222 COVID-19 vaccine. V gene TRBV27 combines with J gene TRBJ2-5, with 12 nucleotides matching TRBD2. The DNA for the CDR3 is TGTGCCAGCAGTTGGGGGACTAGCGGGCGACGGGAGACCCAGTACTTC. It translates to CASSWGTSGRRETQYF.